Each of the 20 T cell receptor beta chains below was sequenced from the same sample in a study of blood T cell repertoires in COVID-19. The protocol was immunoSEQ multiplex PCR, while the TCRdb copy is restricted to in-frame clones and leaves out a portion. The sample holds 40,000 to 50,000 clones, about 83% seen once. Sequenced: peripheral blood. The receptors here all came from a woman at least 80 years old with acute or convalescent COVID-19.

The chain has TRBV7-7 and TRBJ1-4; the match to TRBD1 covers 9 bases. Trimming at V came to 5 bases and at J to 4 bases, leaving 5 bases not matched to a gene. The CDR3 covers 15 residues. Per the germline V gene, CDR1 is SSHAT and CDR2 is FNYEAQ (reference sequence). The CDR3 coding sequence is TGTGCCAGCAGCAGGCCGGGACAGGGTAATGAAAAACTGTTTTTT. Translated, it gives CASSRPGQGNEKLFF.

The sample holds one count of this clone. The chain is built from TRBV28 and TRBJ2-7, with 7 positions matching TRBD1. V shed 4 bases and J 5 bases; nucleotides not matched to a gene: 2. The V gene's germline CDR1 is MDHEN and CDR2 SYDVKM. The CDR3 covers 12 residues. CDR3 in amino acids: CASSSTGNEQYF. DNA of the CDR3: TGTGCCAGCAGTTCGACAGGGAACGAGCAGTACTTC.

This rearrangement joins TRBV18 to TRBJ2-7, with 9 bases lining up with TRBD1. The length of the CDR3 is 13 residues. The junction had 2 bases not matched to a gene; V was cut back by 2 bases and J by 6 bases. Looked up from germline, CDR1 is KGHSH and CDR2 is LQKENI. CDR3 bases: TGTGCCAGCTCACCAGAGACAGGGGGCGAGCAGTACTTC. Translation: CASSPETGGEQYF.

This rearrangement joins TRBV4-1 to TRBJ1-1; 7 bases fit TRBD1. Germline-derived CDR1 and CDR2 are MGHRA and YSYEKL. Trimming at V came to 4 bases and at J to 8 bases, leaving 13 bases not matched to a gene. The CDR3 is made up of 15 amino acids. The CDR3 DNA reads TGCGCCAGCAGCCGTAGCGACGGGCCGGGACAGGAAGCTTTCTTT. Residues: CASSRSDGPGQEAFF.

This chain uses TRBV7-2 with TRBJ1-2, with D possibly matching TRBD1 (5 bases). The germline gives CDR1 SGHTA, CDR2 FQGNSA. The CDR3 covers 14 residues. Trimming removed 5 bases from V and 4 bases from J, with 14 bases in between. CDR3 coding DNA: TGTGCCAGCAGCCTAGAGGCGGGGACCTATGGCTACACCTTC. Protein product: CASSLEAGTYGYTF. The full variable domain, in which reference TRBV7-2 and TRBJ1-2 provide the parts outside the CDR3, is GAGVSQSPSNKVTEKGKDVELRCDPISGHTALYWYRQSLGQGLEFLIYFQGNSAPDKSGLPSDRFSAERTGGSVSTLTIQRTQQEDSAVYLCASSLEAGTYGYTFGSGTRLTVV.

This chain joins TRBV2 and TRBJ2-3; D is undetermined. Germline loops: CDR1 SNHLY, CDR2 FYNNEI. V was trimmed by 8 bases and J by 4 bases, leaving 19 bases between them. The CDR3 is 15 residues long. In DNA, the CDR3 is TGTGCCAGCGGCGTGGGCCCAGCAGGCGCAGATACGCAGTATTTT. Translation: CASGVGPAGADTQYF.

The chain links TRBV7-2 to TRBJ2-1; TRBD1 agrees at 8 bases. The CDR3 is 16 residues long. Trimming cost V 5 bases and J 0 bases; bases outside gene matches: 6. Germline V gives CDR1 SGHTA, CDR2 FQGNSA. As DNA, the CDR3 is TGTGCCAGCAGCGTCACCGGGACAGGCTCCTACAATGAGCAGTTCTTC. Translated: CASSVTGTGSYNEQFF.

The rearrangement joins TRBV7-2 to TRBJ1-2; TRBD1 agrees at 10 bases. From germline, CDR1 is SGHTA and CDR2 FQGNSA. V gave up 8 bases and J gave up 6 bases; unmatched junction bases: 9. The CDR3 runs to 14 residues. The CDR3 region has the DNA TGTGCCAGCCGCCGGGACAGGGGTTCTAATGGCTACACCTTC. Translating gives CASRRDRGSNGYTF.

This chain links TRBV20-1 with TRBJ1-1, with D uncertain. CDR1 and CDR2 (germline): DFQATT, SNEGSKA (reference sequence). The CDR3 is 11 amino acids. Trimming pared 5 bases from V and 10 bases from J, leaving 14 bases between. In nucleotides, the CDR3 is TGCAGTGCTCTCACAGCGGCCGGAGCTTTCTTT. Translation: CSALTAAGAFF.

The V call is TRBV10-2, the J call TRBJ1-2, with D unclear. The germline V gene encodes CDR1 WSHSY and CDR2 SAAADI. CDR3 size: 13 residues. The germline V and J ends were trimmed by 3 bases and 4 bases, with 9 bases remaining between them. CDR3 loop: CASSDGSAYGYTF. As DNA, the CDR3 is TGCGCCAGCAGTGATGGCAGCGCCTATGGCTACACCTTC.

The V and J genes are TRBV9 and TRBJ2-1; 10 bases are shared with TRBD1. The length of the CDR3 is 13 residues. V lost 2 bases and J lost 9; bases outside the gene matches: 2. Germline values: CDR1 SGDLS, CDR2 YYNGEE. In DNA, the CDR3 is TGTGCCAGCAGCGTTGGGGACAGGGGTGAGCAGTTCTTC. It encodes CASSVGDRGEQFF.

Concerning this clone itself: Other DNA variants within this sample encode the same CDR3. The rearrangement joins TRBV9 to TRBJ2-3, with a possible D match to TRBD1 (5 bases). This CDR3 region has 15 residues. V lost 0 bases, J lost 6 bases, and 14 bases lay in between. Per germline, CDR1 SGDLS and CDR2 YYNGEE. The CDR3 loop reads CASSVGQGAGDTQYF. CDR3 in DNA: TGTGCCAGCAGCGTAGGCCAGGGCGCTGGGGATACGCAGTATTTT.

The chain has TRBV5-5 and TRBJ2-5; TRBD2 matches at 7 bases. The CDR3 consists of 15 residues. J lost 0 bases, V lost 4 bases, and 6 bases had no gene match. Germline CDR1 SGHKS, CDR2 YYEKEE (reference sequence). The CDR3 region is CASSPSLADQETQYF. The DNA of the CDR3 is TGTGCCAGCAGCCCATCCCTAGCGGACCAAGAGACCCAGTACTTC.

The gene calls are TRBV5-1 and TRBJ1-4, with D unresolved. The CDR3 is 16 amino acids. Germline V gene sequence: CDR1 SGHRS, CDR2 YFSETQ. V was trimmed by 3 bases and J by 4 bases, leaving 16 bases between them. The CDR3 DNA sequence: TGCGCCAGCAGCTCCCTCCTGGACGGAGGTAATGAAAAACTGTTTTTT. Translating gives CASSSLLDGGNEKLFF.

This chain joins TRBV15 and TRBJ2-7, with D unresolved. V lost 8 bases and J lost 1, with 9 bases in between. This CDR3 is 12 amino acids long. Germline V gene data show CDR1 as LNHNV and CDR2 as YYDKDF (reference sequence). CDR3 sequence (DNA): TGTGCCACCGGTCGCAGTTCCTACGAGCAGTACTTC. As protein: CATGRSSYEQYF.

The chain has TRBV10-3 and TRBJ1-1, with 11 bases aligning to TRBD1. In germline, CDR1 is ENHRY, CDR2 SYGVKD. Germline trimming cut 6 bases from V and 7 bases from J; bases unmatched to any gene: 7. CDR3 size: 14 residues. For the CDR3, the DNA is TGTGCCATCAGGAGGGACAGGGGGGCGCATGAAGCTTTCTTT. Its translation: CAIRRDRGAHEAFF.

V usage is TRBV5-1 and J usage is TRBJ2-5, with unresolved D. The germline V gene encodes CDR1 SGHRS and CDR2 YFSETQ. V lost 3 bases and J 4 bases, leaving 16 bases between the germline ends. CDR3 size: 15 residues. For the CDR3, the DNA is TGCGCCAGCAGCTCCGCTAGAGAGGCGAGAGAGACCCAGTACTTC. Amino acids: CASSSAREARETQYF.

This clone was seen a single time. The V call is TRBV12-3 or TRBV12-4, the J call TRBJ1-1; 8 bases line up with TRBD1. The CDR3 runs to 13 residues. The V and J ends lost 8 bases and 0 bases, in that order; junction bases with no gene match: 2. The CDR3 nucleotides read TGTGCCAGCGGGACAGGCTTGAACACTGAAGCTTTCTTT. Encoded protein: CASGTGLNTEAFF.

V gene TRBV19 combines with J gene TRBJ2-2; maybe TRBD1 (6 bases). Deletions cut 3 bases from V and 7 bases from J, with 15 bases between. Germline V CDR1 and CDR2: LNHDA, SQIVND (reference sequence). The CDR3 has 15 residues. CDR3 sequence (DNA): TGTGCCAGTAGTATGGGGGCCAGGCCCAACGGGGAGCTGTTTTTT. Translation gives CASSMGARPNGELFF. Using reference TRBV19 and TRBJ2-2 for the parts outside the CDR3, the full variable domain is DGGITQSPKYLFRKEGQNVTLSCEQNLNHDAMYWYRQDPGQGLRLIYYSQIVNDFQKGDIAEGYSVSREKKESFPLTVTSAQKNPTAFYLCASSMGARPNGELFFGEGSRLTVL.

This clone occurred once. The chain links TRBV11-3 to TRBJ1-5, with D maybe TRBD1 (6 bases). Trimming cost V 6 bases and J 3 bases, with 9 bases left between them. The CDR3 runs to 13 residues. Germline CDR1 and CDR2: SGHNT and YENEEA. The CDR3: CASSRDINQPQHF. In DNA, the CDR3 is TGTGCCAGCAGTCGGGACATCAATCAGCCCCAGCATTTT.